A selection of T cell receptor beta chains follows, all from one sample in a study of T cells in Graves' hyperthyroidism and ophthalmopathy. TCRdb independently ran MiXCR on the multiplex PCR reads; one entry per CDR3 protein. The data contain about half a million distinct CDR3 sequences, 15% to 20% of them singletons. Sequencing used blood. The origin of the receptors is a woman aged 30 to 39 with Graves' ophthalmopathy. CDR3s include the opening cysteine and the closing phenylalanine or tryptophan. A D gene is named only where the DNA matches it firmly. The size entry is marked missing in some rows and otherwise reads once, few, many or a size class.

d_call | j_call | v_call | clone_size | cdr3_aa | cdr3_nt
. | TRBJ1-5 | TRBV6-4 | . | CASYLKGTYVQPQHF | TGTGCCAGCTATCTAAAGGGGACATATGTCCAGCCCCAGCATTTT
. | TRBJ2-7 | TRBV3-1 | many | CASSQGGEQYF | TGTGCCAGCAGCCAAGGGGGCGAGCAGTACTTC
TRBD2 | TRBJ2-7 | TRBV7-2 | few | CASSSPGLAGAKQYF | TGTGCCAGCAGCTCACCGGGACTAGCGGGCGCGAAGCAGTACTTC
TRBD1 | TRBJ2-5 | TRBV27 | many | CASSLWGTGEETQYF | TGTGCCAGCAGTTTATGGGGGACAGGGGAAGAGACCCAGTACTTC
. | TRBJ2-2 | TRBV6-2/TRBV6-3 | . | CASSYSTRAGTGELFF | TGTGCCAGCAGTTACTCGACCCGGGCAGGCACCGGGGAGCTGTTTTTT
. | TRBJ2-7 | TRBV30 | many | CAWSVMWGSGVDEQYF | TGTGCCTGGAGTGTAATGTGGGGGAGCGGCGTTGACGAGCAGTACTTC
. | TRBJ2-7 | TRBV28 | many | CASSLRRRGYEQYF | TGTGCCAGCAGTTTACGTCGTAGGGGCTACGAGCAGTACTTC
. | TRBJ2-7 | TRBV11-2 | . | CASSLNRVNEQYF | TGTGCCAGCAGTTTGAACAGGGTGAACGAGCAGTACTTC
. | TRBJ1-1 | TRBV27 | many | CASSSPLGRRTEAFF | TGTGCCAGCAGTTCCCCCCTGGGGAGGAGGACTGAAGCTTTCTTT
. | TRBJ2-7 | TRBV7-6 | . | CASSLGPGNYEQYF | TGTGCCAGCAGCTTGGGGCCGGGGAACTACGAGCAGTACTTC
TRBD2 | TRBJ2-3 | TRBV20-1 | many | CSAYSASGRASTDTQYF | TGCAGTGCGTACAGCGCTAGCGGGAGGGCTAGCACAGATACGCAGTATTTT
. | TRBJ1-5 | TRBV4-1 | . | CASSRPGQRGQPQHF | TGCGCCAGCAGCCGACCGGGACAAAGGGGTCAGCCCCAGCATTTT
TRBD1 | TRBJ1-4 | TRBV6-1 | few | CASSSITGTEKRELFF | TGTGCCAGCAGTTCCATCACCGGGACAGAAAAGCGGGAACTGTTTTTT